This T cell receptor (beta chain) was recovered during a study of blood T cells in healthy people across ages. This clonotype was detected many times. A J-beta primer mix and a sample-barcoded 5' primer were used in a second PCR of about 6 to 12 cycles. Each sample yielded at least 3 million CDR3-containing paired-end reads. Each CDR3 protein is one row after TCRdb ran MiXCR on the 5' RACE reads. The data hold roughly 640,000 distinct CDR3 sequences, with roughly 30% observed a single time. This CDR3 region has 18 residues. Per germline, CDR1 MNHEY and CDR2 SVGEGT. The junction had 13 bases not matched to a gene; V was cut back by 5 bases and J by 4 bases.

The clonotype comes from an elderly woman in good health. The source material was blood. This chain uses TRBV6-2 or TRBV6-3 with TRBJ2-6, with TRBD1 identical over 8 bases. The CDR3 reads CASSPRAGGVSGANVLTF. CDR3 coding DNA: TGTGCCAGCAGTCCGAGGGCAGGGGGCGTGAGCGGGGCCAACGTCCTGACTTTC.